Reported below is one TCR beta chain. What it binds is not known. These data come from a study of neurological immune-mediated disorders. Study outcomes and limitations: Whereas HTLV-1-associated myelopathy showed the most TCR clonal expansion, multiple sclerosis showed the least, with levels below those of healthy controls.

Time point given: longitudinal time-point 3. V lost 7 bases, J lost 4 bases, and 12 bases stayed unmatched. CDR1 is DFQATT and CDR2 is SNEGSKA in the germline V gene (reference sequence). The CDR3 covers 15 residues. TCRdb used MiXCR to reprocess the 5' RACE reads, holding one entry per CDR3 protein. Seen here are around 49,000 distinct CDR3 sequences, 10% to 15% observed once, and the top ten hold around 9%. This clonotype originated in a male donor with HTLV-1-associated myelopathy (HAM/TSP). Sample: PBMCs. The V and J genes are TRBV20-1 and TRBJ2-7, with 11 nucleotides matching TRBD2. The CDR3 loop reads CSVAWGTSGNYEQYF. CDR3 DNA: TGCAGTGTCGCATGGGGGACTAGCGGTAATTACGAGCAGTACTTC.